Below are 18 T cell receptor beta chains sequenced from a single sample in a study of T cells in Graves' hyperthyroidism and ophthalmopathy. TCR beta CDR3 sequences were amplified from RNA transcripts. The study used the HTBI primer set for a first-round RT-PCR of the TCR CDR3. Using its own MiXCR run on the multiplex PCR reads, TCRdb lists one record per CDR3 protein. The sample consists of around 520,000 distinct CDR3 sequences, approximately 14% of them appearing once. Sequencing was carried out using blood. The receptors were gathered from a woman aged 40 to 49 with Graves' hyperthyroidism.

The chain joins TRBV28 to TRBJ2-2; no reliable D call. This CDR3 contains 12 residues. Germline V gene lookup returns CDR1 MDHEN and CDR2 SYDVKM. V was cut by 7 bases and J by 6 bases, with 9 bases left in between. The CDR3 is CASIRAAGELFF. The CDR3 nucleotides are TGTGCCAGCATAAGGGCCGCCGGGGAGCTGTTTTTT.

At least ten counts were recorded for this clonotype. This chain connects TRBV5-1 to TRBJ2-7; D is perhaps TRBD1 (6 bases). The CDR3 consists of 13 residues. Germline CDR1 reads SGHRS; CDR2 reads YFSETQ. The V and J ends lost 5 bases and 5 bases respectively, with 14 bases between them. The CDR3 spells CASSPGGLDEQYF. Written as DNA, the CDR3 is TGCGCCAGCAGTCCTGGGGGCCTGGACGAGCAGTACTTC.

J is TRBJ2-5 and V is TRBV6-2 or TRBV6-3; 9 nucleotides agree with TRBD1. The CDR3 spans 13 residues. Germline CDR1 reads MNHEY; CDR2 reads SVGEGT. V shed 6 bases and J 3 bases; nucleotides not matched to a gene: 2. The DNA for the CDR3 is TGTGCCAGCAGGACAGGGGGAAAAGAGACCCAGTACTTC. Translated: CASRTGGKETQYF.

The rearrangement uses TRBV29-1 and TRBJ2-7, with TRBD1 identical over 8 bases. V dropped 3 bases and J dropped 5; count of bases not matched to a gene: 6. The CDR3 spans 13 residues. Germline V gives CDR1 SQVTM, CDR2 ANQGSEA. As DNA, the CDR3 is TGCAGCGTTGATGAGACAGGGGAGCACGAGCAGTACTTC. Its translation is CSVDETGEHEQYF.

This clonotype was counted between two and nine times. The V gene is TRBV6-6, the J gene TRBJ2-3, with D uncertain. The CDR3 is 14 residues long. With 2 bases removed from V and 1 base from J, the gap between germline ends came to 7 bases. Germline lookup yields CDR1 MNHNY and CDR2 SVGAGI (reference sequence). This CDR3 reads CASSYVRGTDTQYF. CDR3 DNA: TGTGCCAGCAGTTACGTACGGGGCACAGATACGCAGTATTTT.

This clonotype was found many times. The V and J genes are TRBV2 and TRBJ1-5; D is unclear. Trimming pared 6 bases from V and 7 bases from J, leaving 7 bases between. This CDR3 spans 11 amino acids. CDR1 SNHLY and CDR2 FYNNEI come from the germline V gene. DNA for the CDR3: TGTGCCAGCAGATTGGGGCAGCCCCAGCATTTT. The encoded protein is CASRLGQPQHF.

The chain links TRBV12-5 to TRBJ2-2; 8 nucleotides match TRBD2. The CDR3 totals 13 residues. Germline CDR1 is LGHNT and CDR2 is FRNRAP. After removal of 6 bases from V and 7 bases from J, the junction contained 4 bases not matched to a gene. In DNA form, the CDR3 reads TGTGCTAGTGGCCGGGGGGGGGACGGGGAGCTGTTTTTT. This codes for CASGRGGDGELFF.

This clonotype has only a few counts. This chain links TRBV28 with TRBJ2-7, with D perhaps matching TRBD1 or TRBD2 (5 bases each). V lost 2 bases and J lost 3, with 14 bases in between. Germline V gene data show CDR1 as MDHEN and CDR2 as SYDVKM. This CDR3 is built from 15 residues. This chain's CDR3 is CASSLGGFTDYEQYF. In DNA form, the CDR3 reads TGTGCCAGCAGTTTAGGGGGTTTTACGGACTACGAGCAGTACTTC.

This clonotype appeared many times. The chain uses TRBV5-1 and TRBJ1-2, with 7 nucleotides matching TRBD1. Germline V CDR1 and CDR2: SGHRS, YFSETQ. This CDR3 is built from 14 residues. Trimming cost V 2 bases and J 9 bases; bases outside gene matches: 10. CDR3 nucleotides: TGCGCCAGCAGCTTCCACGACAGGGATGGACGCTACACCTTC. The encoded protein is CASSFHDRDGRYTF.

The CDR3 DNA reads as TGCAGCGTTGAAGCCAGGGGTGGCGCAGATACGCAGTATTTT. This gives the protein CSVEARGGADTQYF. The chain carries TRBV29-1 and TRBJ2-3; TRBD1 is a possible D gene (6 bases). The V end was cut by 1 base, the J end by 4 bases, with 12 bases between. The germline V gene encodes CDR1 SQVTM and CDR2 ANQGSEA. The CDR3 length is 14 residues.

In this sample, this clonotype turned up many times. V and J are TRBV2 and TRBJ1-5; TRBD1 matches at 8 bases. This CDR3 spans 15 amino acids. V lost 8 bases and J lost 4; bases outside the gene matches: 10. The germline V gene has CDR1 SNHLY and CDR2 FYNNEI. DNA of the CDR3: TGTGCCAGCCGGAACCGGGACAGGCTAAATCAGCCCCAGCATTTT. Translated, it gives CASRNRDRLNQPQHF.

This clonotype was detected a few times. The chain uses TRBV6-1 and TRBJ2-3; TRBD1 agrees at 8 bases. Trimming cost V 5 bases and J 0 bases; bases outside gene matches: 4. CDR1 MNHNS and CDR2 SASEGT come from the germline V gene. The CDR3 sequence is 15 residues long. CDR3 in amino acids: CASSQGAASTDTQYF. The CDR3 DNA is TGTGCCAGCAGTCAGGGGGCGGCTAGCACAGATACGCAGTATTTT.

This clonotype was seen ten or more times. The rearrangement links TRBV7-2 to TRBJ2-2; D unresolved. V was pared by 0 bases and J by 6 bases, with 5 bases between. CDR3 length equals 13 residues. The germline V gene has CDR1 SGHTA and CDR2 FQGNSA. DNA for the CDR3: TGTGCCAGCAGCTTAGCTCGGGCCGGGGAGCTGTTTTTT. Translated: CASSLARAGELFF. Looking up the rest from reference TRBV7-2 and TRBJ2-2 gives the full variable domain: GAGVSQSPSNKVTEKGKDVELRCDPISGHTALYWYRQSLGQGLEFLIYFQGNSAPDKSGLPSDRFSAERTGGSVSTLTIQRTQQEDSAVYLCASSLARAGELFFGEGSRLTVL.

The CDR3 nucleotides are TGTGCCAGTAGTGTCGGGACGTACAATGAGCAGTTCTTC. Translating it yields CASSVGTYNEQFF. The V and J genes are TRBV19 and TRBJ2-1; D is tentatively TRBD1 or TRBD2 (5 bases each). From germline, CDR1 is LNHDA and CDR2 SQIVND (reference sequence). V shed 5 bases and J shed 4 bases, with 9 bases lying between them. The CDR3 is 13 residues long. The variable domain in full, completed from reference TRBV19 and TRBJ2-1, reads DGGITQSPKYLFRKEGQNVTLSCEQNLNHDAMYWYRQDPGQGLRLIYYSQIVNDFQKGDIAEGYSVSREKKESFPLTVTSAQKNPTAFYLCASSVGTYNEQFFGPGTRLTVL.

This clonotype was seen more than once but under ten times. The chain combines TRBV14 with TRBJ2-7; 8 positions agree with TRBD2. V gave up 5 bases and J gave up 5 bases; unmatched junction bases: 11. CDR1 SGHDN and CDR2 FVKESK come from the germline V gene. This CDR3 spans 15 amino acids. DNA for the CDR3: TGTGCCAGCAGCTCCCCAGTTAGCGGGATCGACGAGCAGTACTTC. It specifies CASSSPVSGIDEQYF.

This clonotype has ten or more counts. V gene TRBV2 combines with J gene TRBJ2-2; weak D call: TRBD1 (5 bases). V lost 9 bases and J 2 bases, leaving 16 bases between the germline ends. This CDR3 region has 15 residues. CDR1 is SNHLY, CDR2 FYNNEI, per germline. The CDR3, as DNA: TGTGCCAGTAAAACCGGACACCTTAACACCGGGGAGCTGTTTTTT. Translation: CASKTGHLNTGELFF.

This clonotype has at least ten counts. The rearrangement uses TRBV20-1 and TRBJ2-7; either TRBD1 or TRBD2 may fit D (5 bases each). The CDR3 totals 15 residues. The V end was cut by 5 bases, the J end by 0 bases, with 17 bases between. Germline V gene data show CDR1 as DFQATT and CDR2 as SNEGSKA (reference sequence). CDR3 in DNA: TGCAGTGCTGAGGCCCCGGGACCGAACTCCTACGAGCAGTACTTC. Encoded protein: CSAEAPGPNSYEQYF.

This clonotype was seen a handful of times. J is TRBJ2-5 and V is TRBV5-1; D is possibly TRBD1 or TRBD2 (6 bases each). CDR3 size: 14 residues. Germline CDR1 SGHRS, CDR2 YFSETQ. Trimming removed 3 bases at V and 4 bases at J, with 13 bases between. CDR3 protein: CASSSVGGLETQYF. The CDR3 nucleotides are TGCGCCAGCAGCTCTGTGGGGGGCCTAGAGACCCAGTACTTC. Together with reference TRBV5-1 and TRBJ2-5, the CDR3 gives the full variable domain: KAGVTQTPRYLIKTRGQQVTLSCSPISGHRSVSWYQQTPGQGLQFLFEYFSETQRNKGNFPGRFSGRQFSNSRSEMNVSTLELGDSALYLCASSSVGGLETQYFGPGTRLLVL.